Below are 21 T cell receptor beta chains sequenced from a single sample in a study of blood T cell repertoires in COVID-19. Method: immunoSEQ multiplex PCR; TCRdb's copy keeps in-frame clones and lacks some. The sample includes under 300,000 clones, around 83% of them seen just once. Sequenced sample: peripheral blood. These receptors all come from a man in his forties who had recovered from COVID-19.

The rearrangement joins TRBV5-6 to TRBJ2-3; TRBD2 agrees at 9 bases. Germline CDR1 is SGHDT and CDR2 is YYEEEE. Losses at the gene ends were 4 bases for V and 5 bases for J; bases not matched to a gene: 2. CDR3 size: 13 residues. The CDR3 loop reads CASSAGGQDTQYF. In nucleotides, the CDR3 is TGTGCCAGCAGCGCGGGGGGGCAAGATACGCAGTATTTT.

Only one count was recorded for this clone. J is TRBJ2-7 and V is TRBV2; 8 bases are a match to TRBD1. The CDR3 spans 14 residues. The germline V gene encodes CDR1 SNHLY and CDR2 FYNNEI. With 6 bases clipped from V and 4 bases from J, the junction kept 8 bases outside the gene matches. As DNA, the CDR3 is TGTGCCAGCAGCGACAGGGGCGCCCTATACGAGCAGTACTTC. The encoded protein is CASSDRGALYEQYF.

CDR3 region: CASSQNGQGSGNTIYF. CDR3 in DNA: TGTGCCAGCAGCCAAAACGGACAGGGCTCTGGAAACACCATATATTTT. The rearrangement links TRBV3-1 (or the pseudogene TRBV3-2) to TRBJ1-3, with 8 bases identical to TRBD1. The V gene end was trimmed by 2 bases and the J gene end by 0 bases; junction bases not matched to a gene: 3. Germline values: CDR1 LGHDT, CDR2 YNNKEL (reference sequence). The CDR3 sequence is 16 residues long.

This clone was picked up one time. The CDR3 region is CASSLDPGQEEPQHF. CDR3 DNA: TGTGCCAGCAGCTTGGACCCGGGACAGGAGGAGCCCCAGCATTTT. This chain joins TRBV7-2 and TRBJ1-5; the match to TRBD1 covers 8 bases. J was trimmed by 8 bases and V by 3 bases; bases with no gene match: 9. This CDR3 is 15 amino acids long. Germline-derived CDR1 and CDR2 are SGHTA and FQGNSA.

CDR3 in DNA: TGCAGCGTCCGTCTCGGTTTGGGGGGACAGACATACGAGCAGTACTTC. This translates into CSVRLGLGGQTYEQYF. The chain combines TRBV29-1 with TRBJ2-7, with a possible D match to TRBD1 (7 bases). V gave up 6 bases and J gave up 4 bases, with 25 bases separating them. The CDR3 runs to 16 residues. Looked up from germline, CDR1 is SQVTM and CDR2 is ANQGSEA.

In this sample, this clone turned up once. CDR3 nucleotide sequence: TGTGCCAGCAGTTACCACAGCCGAGCAAACACCATATATTTT. Translated: CASSYHSRANTIYF. V usage is TRBV6-2 or TRBV6-3 and J usage is TRBJ1-3; D not certain. V lost 2 bases and J lost 6, with 11 bases in between. The germline V gene has CDR1 MNHEY and CDR2 SVGEGT. CDR3 length: 14 amino acids.

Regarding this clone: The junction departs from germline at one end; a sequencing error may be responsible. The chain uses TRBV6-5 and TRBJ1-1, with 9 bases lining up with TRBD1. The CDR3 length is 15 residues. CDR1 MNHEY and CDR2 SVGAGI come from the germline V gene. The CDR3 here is CASRTGGVKNAEAFF. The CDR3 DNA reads TGTGCCAGCAGGACAGGGGGTGTTAAGAACGCTGAAGCTTTCTTT.

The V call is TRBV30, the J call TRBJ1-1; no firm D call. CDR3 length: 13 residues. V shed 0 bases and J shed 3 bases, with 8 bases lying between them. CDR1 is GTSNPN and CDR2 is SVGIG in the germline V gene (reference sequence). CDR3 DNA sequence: TGTGCCTGGAGTGTACAACAGTACACTGAAGCTTTCTTT. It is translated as CAWSVQQYTEAFF.

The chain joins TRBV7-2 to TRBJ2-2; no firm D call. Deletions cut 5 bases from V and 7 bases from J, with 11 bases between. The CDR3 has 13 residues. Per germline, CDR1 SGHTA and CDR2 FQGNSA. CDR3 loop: CASSPPGGGELFF. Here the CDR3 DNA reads TGTGCCAGCAGCCCCCCCGGTGGCGGGGAGCTGTTTTTT.

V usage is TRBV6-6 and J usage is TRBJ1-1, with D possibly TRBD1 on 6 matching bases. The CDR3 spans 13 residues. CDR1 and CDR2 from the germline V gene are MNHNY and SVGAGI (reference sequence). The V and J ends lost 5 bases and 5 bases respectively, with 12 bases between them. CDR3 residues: CASSDPGVTEAFF. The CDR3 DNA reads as TGTGCCAGCAGTGACCCAGGGGTAACTGAAGCTTTCTTT.

In DNA, the CDR3 is TGTGCCAGCAGCGCCAGACTAGCAGGGTACGAGCAGTACTTC. It encodes CASSARLAGYEQYF. This chain joins TRBV9 and TRBJ2-7, with TRBD2 identical over 7 bases. The length of the CDR3 is 14 residues. Germline CDR1 is SGDLS and CDR2 is YYNGEE. V dropped 3 bases and J dropped 4; count of bases not matched to a gene: 7.

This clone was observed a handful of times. The CDR3 is CASSFTGGDYGYTF. CDR3 in DNA: TGCGCCAGCAGCTTTACGGGGGGCGACTATGGCTACACCTTC. The V gene is TRBV5-1, the J gene TRBJ1-2, with a tentative D call TRBD1 (6 bases). Trimming left V 2 bases short and J 3 bases short, with 11 bases between. The CDR3 length is 14 residues. Looked up from germline, CDR1 is SGHRS and CDR2 is YFSETQ.

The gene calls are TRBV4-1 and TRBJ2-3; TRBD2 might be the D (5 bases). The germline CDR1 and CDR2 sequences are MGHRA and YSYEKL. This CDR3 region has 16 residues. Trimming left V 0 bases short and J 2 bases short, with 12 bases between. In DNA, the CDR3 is TGCGCCAGCAGCCAAGATAGGCCGGGATCCACAGATACGCAGTATTTT. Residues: CASSQDRPGSTDTQYF.

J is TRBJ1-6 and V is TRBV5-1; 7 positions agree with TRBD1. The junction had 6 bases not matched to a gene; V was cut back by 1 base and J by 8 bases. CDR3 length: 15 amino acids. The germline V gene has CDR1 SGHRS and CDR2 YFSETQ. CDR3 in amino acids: CASSLSWQGDSPLHF. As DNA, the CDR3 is TGCGCCAGCAGCTTGAGTTGGCAGGGGGATTCACCCCTCCACTTT. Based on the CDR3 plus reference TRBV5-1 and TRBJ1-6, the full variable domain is KAGVTQTPRYLIKTRGQQVTLSCSPISGHRSVSWYQQTPGQGLQFLFEYFSETQRNKGNFPGRFSGRQFSNSRSEMNVSTLELGDSALYLCASSLSWQGDSPLHFGNGTRLTVT.

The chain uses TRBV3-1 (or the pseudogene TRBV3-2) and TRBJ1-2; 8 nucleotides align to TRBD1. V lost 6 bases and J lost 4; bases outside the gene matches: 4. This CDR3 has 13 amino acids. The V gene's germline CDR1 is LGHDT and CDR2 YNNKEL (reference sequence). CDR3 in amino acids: CASRPGTGYGYTF. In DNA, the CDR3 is TGTGCCAGCAGACCCGGGACAGGCTATGGCTACACCTTC.

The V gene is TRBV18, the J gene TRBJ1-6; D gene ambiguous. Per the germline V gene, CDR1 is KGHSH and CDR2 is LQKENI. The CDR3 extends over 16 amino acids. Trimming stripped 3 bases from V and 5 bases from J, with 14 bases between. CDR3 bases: TGTGCCAGCTCACCTCAGTCGCCCACCAATAATTCACCCCTCCACTTT. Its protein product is CASSPQSPTNNSPLHF.

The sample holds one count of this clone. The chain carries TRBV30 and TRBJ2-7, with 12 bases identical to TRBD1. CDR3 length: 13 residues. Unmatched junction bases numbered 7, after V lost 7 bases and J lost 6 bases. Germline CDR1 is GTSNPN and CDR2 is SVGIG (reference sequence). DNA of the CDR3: TGTGCCTTAACCGGGACAGGGGGCTTCGAGCAGTACTTC. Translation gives CALTGTGGFEQYF.

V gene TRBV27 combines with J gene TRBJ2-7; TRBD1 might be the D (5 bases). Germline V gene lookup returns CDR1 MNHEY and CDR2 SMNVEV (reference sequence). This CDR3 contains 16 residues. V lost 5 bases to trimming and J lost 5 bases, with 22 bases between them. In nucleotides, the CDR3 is TGTGCCAGCAGTCCAGGGCCCGGGTTCAGCCCTCACGAGCAGTACTTC. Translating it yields CASSPGPGFSPHEQYF.

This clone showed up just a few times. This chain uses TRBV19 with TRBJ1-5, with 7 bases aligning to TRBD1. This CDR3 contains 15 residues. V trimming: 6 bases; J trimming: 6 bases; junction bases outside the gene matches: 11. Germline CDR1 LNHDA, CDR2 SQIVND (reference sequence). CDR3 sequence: CASSRTGERGQPQHF. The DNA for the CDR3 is TGTGCCAGTAGCCGAACAGGGGAAAGAGGTCAGCCCCAGCATTTT.

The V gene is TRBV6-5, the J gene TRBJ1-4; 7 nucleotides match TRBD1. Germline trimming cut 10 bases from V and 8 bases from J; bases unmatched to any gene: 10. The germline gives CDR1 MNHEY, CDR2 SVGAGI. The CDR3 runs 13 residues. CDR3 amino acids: CATLTGMGEKLFF. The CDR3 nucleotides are TGTGCCACCCTGACAGGGATGGGCGAAAAACTGTTTTTT.

CDR3 amino acids: CASSAGTGSWSNQPQHF. CDR3 DNA: TGTGCCAGCAGCGCCGGGACAGGGAGTTGGAGCAATCAGCCCCAGCATTTT. This chain joins TRBV5-8 and TRBJ1-5; TRBD1 matches 9 bases. Germline V gives CDR1 SGHTS, CDR2 YDEGEE. The CDR3 runs 17 residues. V gave up 4 bases and J gave up 1 base; unmatched junction bases: 9. Filled out from reference TRBV5-8 and TRBJ1-5, the complete variable domain reads EAGVTQSPTHLIKTRGQQATLRCSPISGHTSVYWYQQALGLGLQFLLWYDEGEERNRGNFPPRFSGRQFPNYSSELNVNALELEDSALYLCASSAGTGSWSNQPQHFGDGTRLSIL.